The T cell receptor (beta chain) described here comes from a study of T-cell memory formation after mild COVID-19. The CDR3 is 13 amino acids. Trimming took 3 bases from V and 5 from J, leaving 11 bases between them. The germline CDR1 and CDR2 sequences are SGHDT and YYEEEE. Concerning this clonotype itself: Its matching antigen is unknown.

Amplification by 5'RACE using constant-segment primers produced TCR alpha and TCR beta cDNA libraries that carried sample barcodes and UMIs. Via MiXCR, TCRdb re-called the 5' RACE reads, giving one row per CDR3 protein. The table records roughly 600,000 distinct CDR3 sequences, about a sixth of them present only once. Whole-study findings and limits: Still unconfirmed is whether the second-wave clones peaking on day 37 recognized SARS-CoV-2.

What was sequenced was PBMCs or a T cell subset sorted from them (not recorded which). This TCR was recovered from an adult woman who had mild COVID-19 (a few samples of this study predate the infection). Cell type and time point are not known. The gene calls are TRBV5-6 and TRBJ2-5; tentatively, D is TRBD2 (6 bases). CDR3 residues: CASSSGSWETQYF. The CDR3, as DNA: TGTGCCAGCAGCTCCGGGAGCTGGGAGACCCAGTACTTC.